A single sample gave rise to the 24 T cell receptor beta chains below, sequenced in a study of blood T cell repertoires in COVID-19 (dated by TCRdb to the early 2020s). Library preparation used the immunoSEQ multiplex PCR assay. The table was pulled from immuneACCESS by TCRdb, which kept in-frame rearrangements only. Such tables lose some clones; where checked, under half of the loss comes from unresolved V genes, and the rest has no known cause. A total of around 100,000 clones appear in this sample, around 84% of them only once. Of the sample, less than 5% is held by the ten largest clones. Sequenced sample: peripheral blood. The receptors come from a human donor in a cohort sampled during active COVID-19.

This clone was detected many times. The V gene is TRBV25-1, the J gene TRBJ1-5, with 7 bases identical to TRBD1. Per the germline V gene, CDR1 is MGHDK and CDR2 is SYGVNS. The ends lost 4 bases at V and 0 bases at J; junction bases unmatched: 9. CDR3 length: 17 residues. As DNA, the CDR3 is TGTGCCAGCAGTGGGCCTCAACAGGGGCATAGCAATCAGCCCCAGCATTTT. This encodes CASSGPQQGHSNQPQHF.

The chain recombines TRBV5-4 with TRBJ2-7, with unresolved D. V lost 3 bases, J lost 5 bases, and 9 bases lay in between. This CDR3 is 12 amino acids long. The V gene's germline CDR1 is SGHNT and CDR2 YYREEE (reference sequence). CDR3 sequence reads: CASSSQANEQYF. CDR3 bases: TGTGCCAGCAGCTCCCAAGCTAACGAGCAGTACTTC.

This clone was seen many times. This chain uses TRBV11-2 with TRBJ1-2; D remains unclear. Trimming removed 5 bases from V and 0 bases from J, with 13 bases in between. The CDR3 consists of 15 residues. The germline V gene encodes CDR1 SGHAT and CDR2 FQNNGV. The CDR3 here is CASSHGLDSNYGYTF. In DNA, the CDR3 is TGTGCCAGCAGCCATGGGCTGGACTCTAACTATGGCTACACCTTC.

The rearrangement joins TRBV5-4 to TRBJ2-1, with TRBD1 matching over 11 bases. The CDR3 sequence is 15 residues long. V was clipped by 3 bases and J by 4 bases; unmatched bases: 3. Germline lookup yields CDR1 SGHNT and CDR2 YYREEE (reference sequence). CDR3 protein: CASSSRDRGYNEQFF. The CDR3 DNA follows: TGTGCCAGCAGCTCGAGGGACAGGGGGTACAATGAGCAGTTCTTC.

The chain links TRBV28 to TRBJ1-1; no definite D call. Trimming shortened V by 2 bases and J by 10 bases, and 11 bases separated the two germline ends. The length of the CDR3 is 12 residues. Germline V gene sequence: CDR1 MDHEN, CDR2 SYDVKM. CDR3 amino acids: CASSLEPFGAFF. The CDR3 DNA sequence: TGTGCCAGCAGTTTAGAGCCCTTTGGAGCTTTCTTT.

This sequence joins TRBV19 and TRBJ2-3, with D unclear. Germline-derived CDR1 and CDR2 are LNHDA and SQIVND (reference sequence). Trimming left V 4 bases short and J 4 bases short, with 6 bases between. The length of the CDR3 is 12 residues. CDR3 DNA: TGTGCCAGTAGTAACTTCCCAGATACGCAGTATTTT. It translates to CASSNFPDTQYF.

This clone was counted once. The chain recombines TRBV7-6 with TRBJ2-2, with TRBD2 matching over 7 bases. Germline CDR1 reads SGHVS; CDR2 reads FNYEAQ. With 5 bases clipped from V and 1 base from J, the junction kept 13 bases outside the gene matches. The CDR3 is made up of 18 amino acids. The CDR3 here is CASSLPTGLGMNTGELFF. CDR3 in DNA: TGTGCCAGCAGCCTCCCAACCGGACTAGGAATGAACACCGGGGAGCTGTTTTTT. The complete variable domain, with remaining parts taken from reference TRBV7-6 and TRBJ2-2, reads GAGVSQSPRYKVTKRGQDVALRCDPISGHVSLYWYRQALGQGPEFLTYFNYEAQQDKSGLPNDRFSAERPEGSISTLTIQRTEQRDSAMYRCASSLPTGLGMNTGELFFGEGSRLTVL.

The DNA of the CDR3 is TGTGCCAGCAGCTTAGAACGAATTCAGGGGGGCTACAATGAGCAGTTCTTC. Translating gives CASSLERIQGGYNEQFF. V and J are TRBV7-3 and TRBJ2-1; possibly TRBD1 for D (7 bases). The V gene lost 2 bases and the J gene lost 3 bases, with 17 bases spanning the gap. This CDR3 contains 17 residues. Per the germline V gene, CDR1 is SGHTA and CDR2 is FQGTGA.

This chain links TRBV24-1 with TRBJ2-2; 7 bases line up with TRBD1. This CDR3 has 16 amino acids. The junction had 6 bases not matched to a gene; V was cut back by 4 bases and J by 2 bases. Germline V gives CDR1 KGHDR, CDR2 SFDVKD. This chain's CDR3 is CATSENRGHNTGELFF. As DNA, the CDR3 is TGTGCCACCAGTGAAAACAGGGGCCATAACACCGGGGAGCTGTTTTTT.

The rearrangement uses TRBV18 and TRBJ1-2; D perhaps matches TRBD1 (6 bases). Looked up from germline, CDR1 is KGHSH and CDR2 is LQKENI. Trimming removed 6 bases at V and 3 bases at J, with 20 bases between. This CDR3 contains 16 residues. The CDR3 loop is CASSPARGARDYGYTF. DNA of the CDR3: TGTGCCAGCTCCCCTGCCCGGGGGGCGCGGGACTATGGCTACACCTTC.

V usage is TRBV7-9 and J usage is TRBJ1-1; 8 bases align to TRBD1. Germline V CDR1 and CDR2: SEHNR, FQNEAQ (reference sequence). The CDR3 length is 15 residues. V shed 5 bases and J 5 bases; nucleotides not matched to a gene: 10. The CDR3 is CASSKTTGEITEAFF. The CDR3 DNA follows: TGTGCCAGCAGCAAAACGACAGGGGAGATAACTGAAGCTTTCTTT.

This clone was detected only once. J is TRBJ2-7 and V is TRBV27; D is possibly TRBD2 (7 bases). The germline V gene has CDR1 MNHEY and CDR2 SMNVEV (reference sequence). This CDR3 contains 19 residues. V shed 6 bases and J shed 5 bases, with 32 bases lying between them. The CDR3 loop reads CASRRVDPLYGGAWDEQYF. For the CDR3, the DNA is TGTGCCAGCAGGCGAGTCGACCCGCTGTATGGGGGGGCATGGGACGAGCAGTACTTC.

The table lists this clone with a few counts. The gene calls are TRBV28 and TRBJ2-6; D is unresolved. Germline values: CDR1 MDHEN, CDR2 SYDVKM. The CDR3 has 18 amino acids. Trimming took off 1 base at V and 0 bases at J, with 13 bases between the two ends. The CDR3 bases are TGTGCCAGCAGTTTATTCGTTACCGGTCTCTCTGGGGCCAACGTCCTGACTTTC. As protein: CASSLFVTGLSGANVLTF.

This clone was found a few times. The V call is TRBV7-2, the J call TRBJ2-6, with D perhaps TRBD2 (6 bases). The V gene lost 1 base and the J gene lost 2 bases, with 15 bases spanning the gap. Looked up from germline, CDR1 is SGHTA and CDR2 is FQGNSA. There are 18 residues in the CDR3. Here the CDR3 reads CASSLGRPGETGANVLTF. DNA of the CDR3: TGTGCCAGCAGCTTAGGTAGGCCGGGAGAAACTGGGGCCAACGTCCTGACTTTC. Based on the CDR3 plus reference TRBV7-2 and TRBJ2-6, the full variable domain is GAGVSQSPSNKVTEKGKDVELRCDPISGHTALYWYRQSLGQGLEFLIYFQGNSAPDKSGLPSDRFSAERTGGSVSTLTIQRTQQEDSAVYLCASSLGRPGETGANVLTFGAGSRLTVL.

This clone was detected a few times. The rearrangement joins TRBV5-4 to TRBJ2-1; 8 bases are shared with TRBD1. Germline V gives CDR1 SGHNT, CDR2 YYREEE (reference sequence). The CDR3 loop spans 15 amino acids. Unmatched junction bases numbered 5, after V lost 0 bases and J lost 6 bases. CDR3 sequence (DNA): TGTGCCAGCAGCTTGGCCCAGGGGGCTCTCAATGAGCAGTTCTTC. Translation: CASSLAQGALNEQFF.

This clone was observed a handful of times. The CDR3 sequence: CASSDRSGSPTNTQYF. For the CDR3, the DNA is TGTGCCAGCAGTGACAGATCAGGGTCGCCCACGAATACGCAGTATTTT. J is TRBJ2-3 and V is TRBV6-4, with a weak D call TRBD1 (5 bases). The length of the CDR3 is 16 residues. V was trimmed by 2 bases and J by 7 bases, leaving 19 bases between them. Germline V CDR1 and CDR2: MRHNA, SNTAGT.

The J gene is TRBJ2-7, the V gene TRBV4-2; 11 positions match TRBD2. V shed 4 bases and J 3 bases; nucleotides not matched to a gene: 8. Germline V lookup: CDR1 LGHNA, CDR2 YNFKEQ. The CDR3 is made up of 16 amino acids. CDR3 sequence (DNA): TGTGCCAGCAGCCTCAATTCGGGACTAGCGGTCTACGAGCAGTACTTC. Its translation: CASSLNSGLAVYEQYF.

This chain uses TRBV5-1 with TRBJ2-5, with TRBD2 matching 8 bases. This CDR3 comprises 15 residues. The ends lost 1 base at V and 4 bases at J; junction bases unmatched: 6. Germline CDR1 is SGHRS and CDR2 is YFSETQ. The CDR3 region is CASSLSGGIGETQYF. Here the CDR3 DNA reads TGCGCCAGCAGCTTGTCGGGAGGGATCGGAGAGACCCAGTACTTC.

The chain employs TRBV6-2 or TRBV6-3 and TRBJ2-3, with TRBD2 matching 9 bases. The length of the CDR3 is 16 residues. Germline CDR1 and CDR2: MNHEY and SVGEGT. Losses at the gene ends were 1 base for V and 5 bases for J; bases not matched to a gene: 7. CDR3 sequence reads: CASSYLAGGPRDTQYF. The CDR3, as DNA: TGTGCCAGCAGTTACTTGGCGGGGGGGCCGAGAGATACGCAGTATTTT.

This chain connects TRBV6-1 to TRBJ1-5; D might be TRBD1 (5 bases). V lost 0 bases to trimming and J lost 5 bases, with 17 bases between them. Germline CDR1 MNHNS, CDR2 SASEGT. The CDR3 contains 17 residues. In DNA form, the CDR3 reads TGTGCCAGCAGTGAAGCGCTTCGAGGCAGGGTCCATCAGCCCCAGCATTTT. It encodes CASSEALRGRVHQPQHF.

The chain is built from TRBV5-1 and TRBJ2-2; TRBD1 aligns across 7 bases. The CDR3 covers 16 residues. Germline CDR1 is SGHRS and CDR2 is YFSETQ. V was pared by 3 bases and J by 4 bases, with 9 bases of the junction left unmatched. CDR3 protein: CASSSQGQPSTGELFF. The CDR3 DNA follows: TGCGCCAGCAGCTCACAGGGACAGCCGTCCACCGGGGAGCTGTTTTTT.

V usage is TRBV12-3 or TRBV12-4 and J usage is TRBJ1-1; D possibly corresponds to TRBD1 (5 bases). Trimming removed 6 bases at V and 1 base at J, with 9 bases between. This CDR3 spans 13 amino acids. CDR3 DNA: TGTGCCAGCAGGCATACAGGGAACACTGAAGCTTTCTTT. It yields the protein CASRHTGNTEAFF.

The chain carries TRBV19 and TRBJ2-1, with D possibly matching TRBD2 (5 bases). Germline V gene data show CDR1 as LNHDA and CDR2 as SQIVND (reference sequence). Trimming removed 4 bases from V and 10 bases from J, with 11 bases in between. There are 12 residues in the CDR3. The CDR3 here is CASSRWTFEQFF. CDR3 nucleotides: TGTGCCAGTAGTAGGTGGACTTTCGAGCAGTTCTTC.

The V and J genes are TRBV6-2 or TRBV6-3 and TRBJ2-7; possibly TRBD1 for D (5 bases). The CDR3 extends over 14 amino acids. Germline V gives CDR1 MNHEY, CDR2 SVGEGT. The V gene lost 0 bases and the J gene lost 3 bases, with 9 bases spanning the gap. CDR3 loop: CASSYSGQLYEQYF. CDR3 bases: TGTGCCAGCAGTTACTCCGGACAACTCTACGAGCAGTACTTC.